One T cell receptor beta chain is described in this entry. It lacks a known antigen. Base-call qualities are not available, and no considerably larger clone is one nucleotide away. TCRbeta CDR3 regions were sequenced with the immunoSEQ Assay. After extraction, genomic DNA underwent amplification by bias-controlled multiplex PCR, followed by high-throughput sequencing. Turning to the authors' computational methods: To quantify the absolute abundance of every unique TCRbeta CDR3 region, sequences were collapsed and filtered. Usable DNA was measured by amplifying reference genes present in all nucleated cells, and TCRbeta template counts were normalized to that usable DNA to estimate T cell fraction. Repertoire TCRs were annotated as SARS-CoV-2-specific by exact matching of V gene, CDR3 amino acid sequence and J gene to a known reactive TCR set. MIRA supplied the reference SARS-CoV-2 TCR set, which was filtered for enrichment in COVID-19-positive ImmuneCODE repertoires so that public or cross-reactive TCRs were removed. Using the MIRA antigens, annotated TCRs were further analysed by specific ORF or by position within an ORF. Depth was the summed frequency of annotated unique rearrangements, while breadth was defined as annotated unique rearrangements over total unique productive rearrangements. Two-sided Wilcoxon rank-sum tests were applied when comparing TCR breadth between groups. Here the immuneACCESS table is served through TCRdb, limited to in-frame sequences with V and J called. Missing clones are a known gap in these copies; in checked studies unresolved V genes cover under half, and the rest lacks a known reason. V and J calls plus clone size are reproduced from that table; the DNA served to infer D and trimming. The sample records hundreds of thousands of clones, around 87% of which are singletons. The leading ten clones occupy about 3.5% of the sample.

This specimen comes from a study of Ad26.COV2.S vaccination and SARS-CoV-2 variants (dated by TCRdb to about 2021). Describing the broader study: Donors in the vaccine arm were drawn from COV1001, a multicentre, randomized, double-blind, placebo-controlled phase I-IIa trial testing Ad26.COV2.S in healthy adults. Ad26.COV2.S was administered intramuscularly at a dose of 5x10^10 or 1x10^11 viral particles, either as one shot or as two shots given 56 days apart. Sequencing of the TCRbeta repertoire served to evaluate the specificity and breadth of SARS-CoV-2-reactive T cell receptors following Ad26.COV2.S vaccination. A total of approximately 30 samples were included in the TCR-sequenced set, comprising about 20 Ad26.COV2.S vaccine recipients, 5 placebo recipients and 8 SARS-CoV-2 convalescent individuals. Trial participants were randomized into five groups of five: low-dose or high-dose Ad26.COV2.S given once or twice, or placebo on both occasions. Investigators remained blinded to trial group allocation during experiments and outcome assessment.

General findings and caveats noted by the study authors: It was noted by the authors that total T cell responses may have been underestimated by the TCR breadth and depth analyses. The study was not powered to compare responses between vaccine doses or regimens. Vaccine and placebo recipients had comparable non-spike TCR breadth, which fits with the vaccine containing only spike. Compared with placebo recipients, Ad26.COV2.S recipients showed higher spike-specific TCR breadth (P = 0.0014). After vaccination, substantial breadth of spike-specific CD8+ and CD4+ T cell responses was reported.

Trimming takes 5 bases from V and 1 base from J, and the germline ends sit 15 bases apart. CDR1 MNHEY and CDR2 SVGEGT are derived from the germline V gene. The CDR3 covers 16 residues, taking in both the cysteine and the phenylalanine. CDR3 DNA is the only sequence kept; it has 48 bases, read in frame from the first base. The treatment or condition label for this specimen denotes: roughly 19 received Ad26.COV2.S at low or high dose, single or two shots; about 5 received placebo; per-sample allocation not given. Repertoires of vaccine and placebo recipients were sequenced from samples taken on day 63 after the first injection. In Cohort 1b, about two dozen adults aged 18-55 years were enrolled at a single site in Boston, USA, between 29 July and 7 August 2020. Ad26.COV2.S was a replication-incompetent adenovirus type 26 vector that expressed a prefusion-stabilized SARS-CoV-2 spike protein derived from the original Wuhan strain.

This specimen consisted of peripheral blood, obtained in a trial of Ad26.COV2.S vaccine versus placebo. This receptor was taken from a person between 18 and 59 years old who received the Ad26.COV2.S COVID-19 vaccine or a placebo. The chain is encoded by TRBV6-2 or TRBV6-3 joined to TRBJ2-4; matching of 6 bases hints at TRBD2 as the D gene. The CDR3 here reads CASSRISGAAKNIQYF. The nucleotide sequence is TGTGCCAGCAGTCGAATTAGCGGCGCTGCCAAAAACATTCAGTACTTC.